A selection of T cell receptor beta chains follows, all from one sample in a study of T cells in Graves' hyperthyroidism and ophthalmopathy. One entry per CDR3 protein results from TCRdb running MiXCR on the multiplex PCR reads. Here the sample spans about 200,000 distinct CDR3 sequences, approximately 16% being singletons. Sequencing used blood. Receptors were obtained from a woman in her forties or fifties with Graves' hyperthyroidism. CDR3s include the opening cysteine and the closing phenylalanine or tryptophan. The D gene is left open where the match is weak. A clone size is listed for some rows: how often the clone was seen (once, few, many), or a class if it is expanded.

V gene: TRBV29-1; D gene: NA; J gene: TRBJ1-2; clone size: many; CDR3 protein: CSVEDIGQSYGYTF; CDR3 DNA: TGCAGCGTTGAAGATATTGGACAGTCCTATGGCTACACCTTC
V gene: TRBV28; D gene: TRBD1; J gene: TRBJ2-1; clone size: NA; CDR3 protein: CASRKQGTGFF; CDR3 DNA: TGTGCCAGCAGGAAACAGGGGACAGGGTTCTTC
V gene: TRBV6-9; D gene: NA; J gene: TRBJ2-2; clone size: NA; CDR3 protein: CASSYFAGTGELFF; CDR3 DNA: TGTGCCAGCAGTTACTTTGCGGGTACCGGGGAGCTGTTTTTT
V gene: TRBV27; D gene: TRBD1; J gene: TRBJ1-2; clone size: many; CDR3 protein: CASPSRRQGAGDGYTF; CDR3 DNA: TGTGCCAGTCCATCCCGAAGACAGGGGGCGGGTGATGGCTACACCTTC
V gene: TRBV5-1; D gene: TRBD2; J gene: TRBJ2-3; clone size: NA; CDR3 protein: CASSTLAGGLRFAQYF; CDR3 DNA: TGCGCCAGCAGCACCTTAGCGGGAGGTCTACGCTTTGCGCAGTATTTT
V gene: TRBV11-2; D gene: TRBD1; J gene: TRBJ1-2; clone size: many; CDR3 protein: CASSLRGQGNGYTF; CDR3 DNA: TGTGCCAGCAGCTTAAGGGGGCAGGGGAACGGCTACACCTTC
V gene: TRBV6-1; D gene: TRBD1; J gene: TRBJ1-1; clone size: many; CDR3 protein: CASSLPDRATEAFF; CDR3 DNA: TGTGCCAGCAGTTTACCAGACAGGGCCACTGAAGCTTTCTTT
V gene: TRBV24-1; D gene: TRBD2; J gene: TRBJ2-3; clone size: many; CDR3 protein: CATSDLTSGWKDTQYF; CDR3 DNA: TGTGCCACCAGTGACCTGACTAGCGGGTGGAAAGATACGCAGTATTTT
V gene: TRBV10-2; D gene: TRBD1; J gene: TRBJ2-3; clone size: few; CDR3 protein: CASSESTGGRDTQYF; CDR3 DNA: TGCGCCAGCAGTGAATCAACAGGGGGTAGGGATACGCAGTATTTT
V gene: TRBV27; D gene: NA; J gene: TRBJ1-4; clone size: many; CDR3 protein: CASRTASISGEKLFF; CDR3 DNA: TGTGCCAGCAGGACAGCGTCGATTTCAGGTGAAAAACTGTTTTTT
V gene: TRBV11-2; D gene: NA; J gene: TRBJ2-1; clone size: many; CDR3 protein: CASSLLPGTTRHEQFF; CDR3 DNA: TGTGCCAGCAGTCTTCTCCCCGGGACCACACGACATGAGCAGTTCTTC
V gene: TRBV6-1; D gene: NA; J gene: TRBJ1-1; clone size: few; CDR3 protein: CASSDEGVRASTEAFF; CDR3 DNA: TGTGCCAGCAGTGACGAAGGGGTCAGGGCGAGCACTGAAGCTTTCTTT
V gene: TRBV7-9; D gene: NA; J gene: TRBJ2-7; clone size: many; CDR3 protein: CASSSTGVTYEQYF; CDR3 DNA: TGTGCCAGCAGCTCCACAGGTGTGACCTACGAGCAGTACTTC
V gene: TRBV27; D gene: TRBD2; J gene: TRBJ2-1; clone size: many; CDR3 protein: CASSSNRLAGGYEQFF; CDR3 DNA: TGTGCCAGCAGTTCCAACCGACTAGCGGGAGGATATGAGCAGTTCTTC
V gene: TRBV18; D gene: TRBD2; J gene: TRBJ2-1; clone size: many; CDR3 protein: CASSTLAGGIADEQFF; CDR3 DNA: TGTGCCAGCTCAACTCTAGCGGGAGGTATAGCGGATGAGCAGTTCTTC
V gene: TRBV7-2; D gene: NA; J gene: TRBJ1-5; clone size: NA; CDR3 protein: CASSQHKDLNQPQHF; CDR3 DNA: TGTGCCAGCAGCCAACATAAGGACCTAAATCAGCCCCAGCATTTT
V gene: TRBV19; D gene: NA; J gene: TRBJ1-5; clone size: NA; CDR3 protein: CASSALSSNQPQHF; CDR3 DNA: TGTGCCAGTAGTGCCCTCAGCAGCAATCAGCCCCAGCATTTT
V gene: TRBV6-1; D gene: NA; J gene: TRBJ1-4; clone size: many; CDR3 protein: CASSEFLRNEKLFF; CDR3 DNA: TGTGCCAGCAGTGAATTCTTAAGGAATGAAAAACTGTTTTTT
V gene: TRBV20-1; D gene: NA; J gene: TRBJ2-3; clone size: NA; CDR3 protein: CSAKTADTQYF; CDR3 DNA: TGCAGTGCGAAAACAGCCGATACGCAGTATTTT
V gene: TRBV12-3/TRBV12-4; D gene: TRBD2; J gene: TRBJ2-1; clone size: once; CDR3 protein: CASSLRASGRWSEQFF; CDR3 DNA: TGTGCCAGCAGTTTAAGGGCTAGCGGGAGATGGAGTGAGCAGTTCTTC
V gene: TRBV30; D gene: TRBD1; J gene: TRBJ1-1; clone size: many; CDR3 protein: CAWSGKRTGVTEAFF; CDR3 DNA: TGTGCCTGGAGTGGGAAAAGGACAGGGGTTACTGAAGCTTTCTTT
V gene: TRBV9; D gene: NA; J gene: TRBJ2-5; clone size: NA; CDR3 protein: CASSPSGRIQGTQYF; CDR3 DNA: TGTGCCAGCAGCCCCAGTGGACGTATACAAGGGACCCAGTACTTC
V gene: TRBV3-1; D gene: TRBD1; J gene: TRBJ1-1; clone size: NA; CDR3 protein: CASSPRDRGRTEAFF; CDR3 DNA: TGTGCCAGCAGCCCTAGGGACAGGGGGCGCACTGAAGCTTTCTTT
V gene: TRBV7-9; D gene: NA; J gene: TRBJ2-1; clone size: NA; CDR3 protein: CASTTRNEQFF; CDR3 DNA: TGTGCCAGCACCACGAGGAATGAGCAGTTCTTC
V gene: TRBV3-1; D gene: TRBD2; J gene: TRBJ2-1; clone size: many; CDR3 protein: CASSPRASGRANEQFF; CDR3 DNA: TGTGCCAGCAGCCCCCGGGCTAGCGGGAGGGCAAATGAGCAGTTCTTC
V gene: TRBV27; D gene: TRBD2; J gene: TRBJ2-2; clone size: NA; CDR3 protein: CATQTSAGELFF; CDR3 DNA: TGTGCCACCCAAACTAGCGCCGGGGAGCTGTTTTTT
V gene: TRBV5-1; D gene: TRBD2; J gene: TRBJ2-7; clone size: many; CDR3 protein: CASSLSSGRLGGVEQYF; CDR3 DNA: TGCGCCAGCAGCTTGAGTAGCGGGAGATTGGGAGGCGTCGAGCAGTACTTC
V gene: TRBV11-2; D gene: NA; J gene: TRBJ2-7; clone size: many; CDR3 protein: CASGRGTPIEQYF; CDR3 DNA: TGTGCCAGCGGGAGGGGGACGCCTATCGAGCAGTACTTC
V gene: TRBV3-1; D gene: TRBD1; J gene: TRBJ1-1; clone size: many; CDR3 protein: CASSNRGLDTEAFF; CDR3 DNA: TGTGCCAGCAGTAACAGGGGGCTGGACACTGAAGCTTTCTTT
V gene: TRBV15; D gene: TRBD1; J gene: TRBJ2-5; clone size: few; CDR3 protein: CATSKDRAQKLTQYF; CDR3 DNA: TGTGCCACCAGCAAGGACAGGGCCCAAAAATTGACCCAGTACTTC
V gene: TRBV6-1; D gene: NA; J gene: TRBJ2-7; clone size: NA; CDR3 protein: CASRRTVYEQYF; CDR3 DNA: TGTGCCAGCAGGCGGACAGTCTACGAGCAGTACTTC
V gene: TRBV12-3/TRBV12-4; D gene: TRBD1; J gene: TRBJ2-1; clone size: many; CDR3 protein: CASSPTGTGLRNEQFF; CDR3 DNA: TGTGCCAGCAGCCCCACCGGGACAGGGTTAAGGAATGAGCAGTTCTTC
V gene: TRBV6-1; D gene: NA; J gene: TRBJ2-6; clone size: many; CDR3 protein: CASSYERNGANVLTF; CDR3 DNA: TGTGCCAGCAGTTACGAGCGGAACGGGGCCAACGTCCTGACTTTC
V gene: TRBV2; D gene: TRBD2; J gene: TRBJ2-1; clone size: once; CDR3 protein: CASSAELAGGYNEQFF; CDR3 DNA: TGTGCCAGCAGTGCGGAACTAGCGGGGGGCTACAATGAGCAGTTCTTC
V gene: TRBV20-1; D gene: NA; J gene: TRBJ2-7; clone size: many; CDR3 protein: CSASGDRYYEQYF; CDR3 DNA: TGCAGTGCTAGTGGTGACAGATACTACGAGCAGTACTTC